The 7 T cell receptor beta chains listed next were all sequenced from one sample in a study of post-analysis software for immune sequencing data. Whole-study results and caveats: Relative to controls, patients had 4 or 5 TRBV segments at higher frequency, with TRBV5-6, TRBV5-1 and TRBV20-1 among these.

No antigen has been identified for these receptors. Unique molecular identifiers were present in the TCR beta cDNA libraries. TCRdb fed the PCR reads into MiXCR, producing one record per CDR3 protein. This table holds hundreds of thousands of distinct CDR3 sequences, around 64% found once. Sequenced material: blood. Receptor source: a girl aged 2 to 9 with multiple sclerosis.

This CDR3 is CASALGLLQETQYF. CDR3 sequence (DNA): TGTGCCAGCGCTCTAGGACTTCTCCAAGAGACCCAGTACTTC. J is TRBJ2-5 and V is TRBV12-3 or TRBV12-4, with D tentatively TRBD2 (5 bases). This CDR3 has 14 amino acids. Trimming removed 8 bases at V and 1 base at J, with 14 bases between.

For this clonotype: The junction shows a germline mismatch at one end, possibly a read error. The chain recombines TRBV7-9 with TRBJ1-1; D is ambiguous. Looked up from germline, CDR1 is SEHNR and CDR2 is FQNEAQ (reference sequence). This CDR3 has 14 residues. The CDR3 DNA reads as TGTGCCTGCAGCTTAGCGATCGCAGGCACTGAAGCTTTCTTT. It translates to CACSLAIAGTEAFF.

This clonotype was counted a few times. V usage is TRBV18 and J usage is TRBJ1-5, with D maybe TRBD1 (6 bases). There are 14 residues in the CDR3. Germline values: CDR1 KGHSH, CDR2 LQKENI. With 3 bases removed from V and 4 bases from J, the gap between germline ends came to 10 bases. Here the CDR3 DNA reads TGTGCCAGCTCACCGAACAGGGATAATCAGCCCCAGCATTTT. It codes for CASSPNRDNQPQHF.

This clonotype has just a few counts. The V and J genes are TRBV5-5 and TRBJ2-1; 8 bases are shared with TRBD1. The V gene end was trimmed by 2 bases and the J gene end by 3 bases; junction bases not matched to a gene: 13. The germline gives CDR1 SGHKS, CDR2 YYEKEE (reference sequence). This CDR3 region has 18 residues. The CDR3 protein is CASSLPDRAFNDYNEQFF. CDR3 bases: TGTGCCAGCAGCTTACCGGACAGGGCCTTTAACGACTACAATGAGCAGTTCTTC.

The genes are TRBV20-1 and TRBJ2-1; 9 bases align to TRBD2. Germline loops: CDR1 DFQATT, CDR2 SNEGSKA (reference sequence). The CDR3 contains 15 residues. The junction had 9 bases not matched to a gene; V was cut back by 6 bases and J by 3 bases. Here the CDR3 DNA reads TGCAGTGCACCGATAGCGGGAGTAAACTACAATGAGCAGTTCTTC. Residues: CSAPIAGVNYNEQFF.

In this sample, this clonotype turned up a few times. This chain connects TRBV2 to TRBJ2-2; a possible D gene is TRBD2 (7 bases). The CDR3 extends over 16 amino acids. Germline V lookup: CDR1 SNHLY, CDR2 FYNNEI. Trimming took off 2 bases at V and 10 bases at J, with 20 bases between the two ends. CDR3 coding DNA: TGTGCCAGCAGTGAATCTGCCATGGACAGCGGGAAGGAGCTGTTTTTT. Translating gives CASSESAMDSGKELFF.

V and J are TRBV29-1 and TRBJ1-2, with 7 bases fitting TRBD1. Germline CDR1 and CDR2: SQVTM and ANQGSEA. The CDR3 sequence is 13 residues long. J lost 2 bases, V lost 5 bases, and 5 bases had no gene match. The CDR3 sequence is CSVRTGKNYGYTF. DNA for the CDR3: TGCAGCGTTAGGACAGGAAAAAACTATGGCTACACCTTC.